A single sample is the source of the 4 T cell receptor beta chains below, sequenced in a study of T cell changes during pregnancy in multiple sclerosis. Data came from immunoSEQ multiplex PCR; TCRdb stores just in-frame clones and leaves some out. The sample comprises approximately 20,000 clones, over 75% of which are singletons, and 6.5% to 8% rests with the top ten. The sample in question was CD8+ T cells from peripheral blood mononuclear cells, obtained before pregnancy. The receptors were gathered from a female donor with multiple sclerosis, enrolled in a pregnancy study.

The J gene is TRBJ2-1, the V gene TRBV4-1, with 7 bases identical to TRBD2. V lost 4 bases to trimming and J lost 9 bases; unmatched junction nucleotides: 9. The CDR3 spans 14 residues. Germline V gene sequence: CDR1 MGHRA, CDR2 YSYEKL. CDR3 in DNA: TGCGCCAGCAGCCGGGAGGGAGTACTATCTGAGCAGTTCTTC. Its translation is CASSREGVLSEQFF.

The chain has TRBV6-5 and TRBJ1-1; 7 positions agree with TRBD1. The germline gives CDR1 MNHEY, CDR2 SVGAGI. The CDR3 spans 15 residues. Germline trimming cut 4 bases from V and 1 base from J; bases unmatched to any gene: 6. CDR3 region: CASSWGQISNTEAFF. In DNA, the CDR3 is TGTGCCAGCAGTTGGGGACAGATATCGAACACTGAAGCTTTCTTT.

The V gene is TRBV7-6, the J gene TRBJ2-1; D is unclear. Trimming removed 0 bases from V and 8 bases from J, with 11 bases in between. CDR1 is SGHVS and CDR2 is FNYEAQ in the germline V gene. The CDR3 is 14 residues long. This CDR3 is CASSLALGSDEQFF. The CDR3 DNA is TGTGCCAGCAGCTTAGCTCTCGGGTCCGATGAGCAGTTCTTC.

The rearrangement joins TRBV5-6 to TRBJ1-2; maybe TRBD1 (6 bases). CDR1 is SGHDT and CDR2 is YYEEEE in the germline V gene. V lost 0 bases and J 3 bases, leaving 9 bases between the germline ends. The CDR3 spans 14 residues. The CDR3 is CASSLGGTYYGYTF. The CDR3 nucleotides read TGTGCCAGCAGCTTGGGAGGGACATACTATGGCTACACCTTC.